Listed here are 16 T cell receptor beta chains from one sample, sequenced in a study of T cells after yellow fever vaccination (dated by TCRdb to between 2018 and 2020). Library prep was done by 5' RACE. This sample was sequenced with an Illumina HiSeq 2500. TCRdb's own reprocessing of the public reads used fastp at Q25 and MiXCR and kept productive beta chains. All rows with the same CDR3 protein become a single entry with the most common DNA and genes. The sample contains under 550,000 distinct CDR3 sequences, 21% of them found a single time. The top ten constitute less than 20% of the sample. The sample's treatment or condition label is to be understood as: live attenuated yellow fever vaccine strain. Sample: PBMCs, taken approximately 22 days after the first yellow fever vaccination. Receptors originate from a man younger than 30 who received the YFV17D yellow fever vaccine.

This clonotype was observed a few times. The V call is TRBV2, the J call TRBJ2-5; unclear D gene. The V end lost 3 bases, the J end lost 4 bases, and 9 bases lay between the germline ends. The CDR3 is 13 amino acids. Germline-derived CDR1 and CDR2 are SNHLY and FYNNEI. This chain's CDR3 is CASSEVERETQYF. DNA of the CDR3: TGTGCCAGCAGTGAGGTGGAACGAGAGACCCAGTACTTC.

Ten or more counts support this clonotype. Here the CDR3 reads CASSQGRQGTNEKLFF. The CDR3 coding sequence is TGCGCCAGCAGCCAAGGGAGACAGGGAACTAATGAAAAACTGTTTTTT. The V and J genes are TRBV4-3 and TRBJ1-4; 7 nucleotides match TRBD1. The germline CDR1 and CDR2 sequences are LGHNA and YSLEER. The CDR3 sequence is 16 residues long. Trimming removed 1 base from V and 1 base from J; junction bases left unmatched: 3.

The rearrangement uses TRBV7-2 and TRBJ2-7; tentatively, D is TRBD1 (5 bases). The CDR3 runs to 13 residues. From germline, CDR1 is SGHTA and CDR2 FQGNSA. Deletions cut 5 bases from V and 4 bases from J, with 12 bases between. CDR3 region: CASSRDAGYEQYV. The CDR3 region has the DNA TGTGCCAGCAGCCGAGACGCAGGGTACGAGCAGTACGTC.

This chain links TRBV24-1 with TRBJ2-5; TRBD2 might be the D (6 bases). Per germline, CDR1 KGHDR and CDR2 SFDVKD. This CDR3 is 13 amino acids long. V shed 6 bases and J shed 5 bases, with 12 bases lying between them. This chain's CDR3 is CATSIGGLETQYF. Here the CDR3 DNA reads TGTGCCACCAGTATCGGGGGATTGGAGACCCAGTACTTC.

This clonotype has ten or more counts. This chain connects TRBV6-2 or TRBV6-3 to TRBJ2-1; 7 bases are shared with TRBD2. With 8 bases clipped from V and 9 bases from J, the junction kept 10 bases outside the gene matches. The CDR3 covers 13 residues. CDR1 MNHEY and CDR2 SVGEGT come from the germline V gene. The chain's CDR3 is CASAKSGGSEQFF. The CDR3 DNA reads as TGTGCCAGCGCGAAGTCCGGGGGGTCTGAGCAGTTCTTC.

This clonotype has a handful of counts. The CDR3 DNA reads TGTGCCAGCAGCGTAGGGGTGAGTGAGCAGTTCTTC. Encoded protein: CASSVGVSEQFF. The V gene is TRBV9, the J gene TRBJ2-1; D is unclear. The V and J ends lost 0 bases and 9 bases respectively, with 7 bases between them. Germline V gene data show CDR1 as SGDLS and CDR2 as YYNGEE. This CDR3 has 12 residues.

CDR3 nucleotides: TGCGCCAGCAGCTTGCAGGGGGGAGACTATGGCTACACCTTC. Protein sequence: CASSLQGGDYGYTF. The J gene is TRBJ1-2, the V gene TRBV5-1, with 7 positions matching TRBD1. Looked up from germline, CDR1 is SGHRS and CDR2 is YFSETQ. CDR3 length equals 14 residues. V shed 1 base and J 3 bases; nucleotides not matched to a gene: 3.

Here the CDR3 DNA reads TGCGCCAGCAGCCAAGCCCCTCGGGGGGGGCCGGTTGAGACCCAGTACTTC. Its translation is CASSQAPRGGPVETQYF. J is TRBJ2-5 and V is TRBV4-1, with TRBD2 matching over 8 bases. V was clipped by 1 base and J by 5 bases; unmatched bases: 12. The germline CDR1 and CDR2 sequences are MGHRA and YSYEKL. This CDR3 is 17 amino acids long.

This clonotype was seen ten or more times. The chain employs TRBV5-1 and TRBJ1-4; perhaps TRBD1 as D (6 bases). Trimming stripped 7 bases from V and 8 bases from J, with 12 bases between. CDR3 size: 12 residues. CDR1 is SGHRS, CDR2 YFSETQ, per germline. Here the CDR3 reads CASAADREKLFF. CDR3 nucleotide sequence: TGCGCCAGCGCCGCCGACAGGGAAAAACTGTTTTTT.

The chain uses TRBV11-2 and TRBJ1-2; D may be TRBD1 (5 bases). From germline, CDR1 is SGHAT and CDR2 FQNNGV. The CDR3 covers 15 residues. V was cut by 5 bases and J by 0 bases, with 13 bases left in between. CDR3 sequence (DNA): TGTGCCAGCAGCCCTACCTGGGACTCTAACTATGGCTACACCTTC. This gives the protein CASSPTWDSNYGYTF.

J is TRBJ2-7 and V is TRBV7-2, with a tentative D call TRBD2 (5 bases). Deletions cut 1 base from V and 2 bases from J, with 12 bases between. The CDR3 runs to 15 residues. The germline V gene has CDR1 SGHTA and CDR2 FQGNSA. The DNA of the CDR3 is TGTGCCAGCAGCTTAGGTGGAGGACTTACCTACGAGCAGTACTTC. Translation: CASSLGGGLTYEQYF.

This sequence joins TRBV6-1 and TRBJ1-5, with D tentatively TRBD1 (5 bases). This CDR3 comprises 16 residues. V was clipped by 5 bases and J by 4 bases, with 18 bases between them. CDR1 MNHNS and CDR2 SASEGT come from the germline V gene. This CDR3 reads CASSPLSGAANQPQHF. The CDR3 DNA follows: TGTGCCAGCAGTCCCCTTTCCGGGGCGGCAAATCAGCCCCAGCATTTT.

This chain joins TRBV5-1 and TRBJ2-7, with D perhaps TRBD1 (6 bases). V lost 0 bases, J lost 2 bases, and 12 bases lay in between. The germline V gene encodes CDR1 SGHRS and CDR2 YFSETQ. The CDR3 extends over 15 amino acids. The CDR3 coding sequence is TGCGCCAGCAGCTTGGGCCCCGAGGGGGCCTACGAGCAGTACTTC. Translation gives CASSLGPEGAYEQYF.

The V call is TRBV7-2, the J call TRBJ1-5, with no clear D. This CDR3 contains 16 residues. Trimming left V 5 bases short and J 2 bases short, with 16 bases between. The V gene's germline CDR1 is SGHTA and CDR2 FQGNSA. The CDR3 DNA reads TGTGCCAGCAGCACCGGCGGGCAGGAGGGCAATCAGCCCCAGCATTTT. Translation gives CASSTGGQEGNQPQHF.

V usage is TRBV9 and J usage is TRBJ2-3; perhaps TRBD2 as D (6 bases). Germline CDR1 is SGDLS and CDR2 is YYNGEE. The length of the CDR3 is 15 residues. With 0 bases removed from V and 0 bases from J, the gap between germline ends came to 8 bases. CDR3 residues: CASSVGGGSTDTQYF. CDR3 DNA sequence: TGTGCCAGCAGCGTAGGAGGAGGGAGCACAGATACGCAGTATTTT.

CDR3 loop: CASSPGLAGVSAYNEQFF. The DNA of the CDR3 is TGCGCCAGCAGCCCAGGACTAGCGGGGGTGTCGGCCTACAATGAGCAGTTCTTC. The chain recombines TRBV5-1 with TRBJ2-1, with 13 nucleotides matching TRBD2. The CDR3 contains 18 residues. Trimming cost V 4 bases and J 2 bases; bases outside gene matches: 9. From germline, CDR1 is SGHRS and CDR2 YFSETQ.